The next 8 T cell receptor beta chains were all read from a single sample in a study of blood T cell repertoires in COVID-19. Repertoires were generated with immunoSEQ multiplex PCR, while TCRdb's copy carries only in-frame clones and drops some. The table lists 100,000 to 120,000 clones, over 65% of them singletons, with 3% to 4% in the top ten. The sequenced sample was peripheral blood. The receptors were gathered from a woman older than 75 with acute or convalescent COVID-19.

The genes are TRBV29-1 and TRBJ2-5, with 10 bases matching TRBD1. The V gene's germline CDR1 is SQVTM and CDR2 ANQGSEA. The CDR3 is 13 amino acids. The V and J ends lost 8 bases and 5 bases, in that order; junction bases with no gene match: 8. CDR3 DNA: TGCAGCACGAGACAGGGGGCGGTTGAGACCCAGTACTTC. Translating gives CSTRQGAVETQYF.

The chain employs TRBV3-1 (or the pseudogene TRBV3-2) and TRBJ2-3; TRBD2 matches at 8 bases. The V and J ends lost 4 bases and 5 bases, in that order; junction bases with no gene match: 5. Germline V gene sequence: CDR1 LGHDT, CDR2 YNNKEL (reference sequence). This CDR3 is 14 amino acids long. CDR3 residues: CASSPFRGGDTQYF. The CDR3 DNA sequence: TGTGCCAGCAGCCCGTTTCGGGGGGGAGATACGCAGTATTTT.

The genes are TRBV19 and TRBJ1-2; 10 bases are shared with TRBD1. Germline CDR1 is LNHDA and CDR2 is SQIVND (reference sequence). The CDR3 totals 15 residues. After removal of 5 bases from V and 5 bases from J, the junction contained 8 bases not matched to a gene. The CDR3 here is CASSSRTGGTYGYTF. CDR3 in DNA: TGTGCCAGTAGTTCCCGGACAGGGGGAACTTATGGCTACACCTTC.

The chain combines TRBV19 with TRBJ2-3; possibly TRBD1 for D (6 bases). V lost 7 bases and J lost 4, with 15 bases in between. Germline CDR1 reads LNHDA; CDR2 reads SQIVND (reference sequence). This CDR3 is built from 14 residues. CDR3 residues: CASTKRGLPDTQYF. The DNA for the CDR3 is TGTGCCAGTACCAAAAGGGGGTTACCAGATACGCAGTATTTT.

The chain couples TRBV5-1 to TRBJ1-1; D might be TRBD1 (5 bases). The CDR3 sequence is 12 residues long. Deletions cut 5 bases from V and 10 bases from J, with 15 bases between. CDR1 is SGHRS and CDR2 is YFSETQ in the germline V gene. CDR3 amino acids: CASSLGTGGAFF. The DNA of the CDR3 is TGCGCCAGCAGTCTAGGAACCGGGGGAGCTTTCTTT.

The V and J genes are TRBV5-4 and TRBJ2-1; 14 bases align to TRBD2. V lost 5 bases, J lost 7 bases, and 5 bases stayed unmatched. This CDR3 has 15 amino acids. Germline lookup yields CDR1 SGHNT and CDR2 YYREEE (reference sequence). This CDR3 reads CASSSGTSGGNEQFF. CDR3 DNA: TGTGCCAGCAGTTCCGGGACTAGCGGGGGAAATGAGCAGTTCTTC.

The J gene is TRBJ2-5, the V gene TRBV5-6; weak D call: TRBD2 (5 bases). CDR1 and CDR2 from the germline V gene are SGHDT and YYEEEE. V lost 3 bases to trimming and J lost 0 bases, with 12 bases between them. This CDR3 contains 15 residues. The CDR3 protein is CASSSRDWYQETQYF. CDR3 nucleotides: TGTGCCAGCAGCTCCCGGGATTGGTACCAAGAGACCCAGTACTTC.

This clone was counted a few times. This sequence joins TRBV2 and TRBJ2-6, with D possibly matching TRBD1 (6 bases). Germline lookup yields CDR1 SNHLY and CDR2 FYNNEI. The CDR3 totals 18 residues. The V and J ends lost 0 bases and 0 bases respectively, with 12 bases between them. CDR3 nucleotides: TGTGCCAGCAGTGAAGCGGGGGTGGGGGCCTCTGGGGCCAACGTCCTGACTTTC. Protein sequence: CASSEAGVGASGANVLTF.